A single sample is the source of the 3 T cell receptor beta chains below, sequenced in a study of post-analysis software for immune sequencing data. Study-wide results and limits: A handful of TRBV segments were significantly more frequent in patients than in controls. TRBV5-6, TRBV5-1 and TRBV20-1 were among these segments.

Prepared libraries of TCR beta cDNA carried unique molecular identifiers. TCRdb reprocessed the PCR reads via MiXCR and lists one record per CDR3 protein. The sample includes 740,000 or so distinct CDR3 sequences, roughly half of them seen just once. Their recognized antigens are unknown. The source material was blood. The receptor source for this set is a girl aged 10-17 years with multiple sclerosis.

The chain uses TRBV5-1 and TRBJ2-1; 15 nucleotides line up with TRBD2. The J segment lost 8 bases and the V segment lost 4 bases, leaving 7 bases of the junction unmatched. Germline V gives CDR1 SGHRS, CDR2 YFSETQ. The CDR3 is made up of 16 amino acids. CDR3 amino acids: CASSNGLAGGPDEQFF. CDR3 nucleotide sequence: TGCGCCAGCAGCAACGGACTAGCGGGAGGGCCGGATGAGCAGTTCTTC.

The chain recombines TRBV5-5 with TRBJ2-7; the D gene is possibly TRBD2 (5 bases). Looked up from germline, CDR1 is SGHKS and CDR2 is YYEKEE (reference sequence). Deletions cut 4 bases from V and 0 bases from J, with 11 bases between. There are 14 residues in the CDR3. This CDR3 is CASSLRTVSYEQYF. The DNA for the CDR3 is TGTGCCAGCAGCCTTCGGACTGTCTCCTACGAGCAGTACTTC. Together with reference TRBV5-5 and TRBJ2-7, the CDR3 gives the full variable domain: DAGVTQSPTHLIKTRGQQVTLRCSPISGHKSVSWYQQVLGQGPQFIFQYYEKEERGRGNFPDRFSARQFPNYSSELNVNALLLGDSALYLCASSLRTVSYEQYFGPGTRLTVT.

The chain recombines TRBV5-8 with TRBJ2-1; 9 bases are a match to TRBD2. The CDR3 loop spans 17 amino acids. Germline V lookup: CDR1 SGHTS, CDR2 YDEGEE. The junction had 16 bases not matched to a gene; V was cut back by 4 bases and J by 8 bases. As DNA, the CDR3 is TGTGCCAGCAGCCGTCATTTGCGGGAGGGCAATCGGGATGAGCAGTTCTTC. This sequence encodes CASSRHLREGNRDEQFF.